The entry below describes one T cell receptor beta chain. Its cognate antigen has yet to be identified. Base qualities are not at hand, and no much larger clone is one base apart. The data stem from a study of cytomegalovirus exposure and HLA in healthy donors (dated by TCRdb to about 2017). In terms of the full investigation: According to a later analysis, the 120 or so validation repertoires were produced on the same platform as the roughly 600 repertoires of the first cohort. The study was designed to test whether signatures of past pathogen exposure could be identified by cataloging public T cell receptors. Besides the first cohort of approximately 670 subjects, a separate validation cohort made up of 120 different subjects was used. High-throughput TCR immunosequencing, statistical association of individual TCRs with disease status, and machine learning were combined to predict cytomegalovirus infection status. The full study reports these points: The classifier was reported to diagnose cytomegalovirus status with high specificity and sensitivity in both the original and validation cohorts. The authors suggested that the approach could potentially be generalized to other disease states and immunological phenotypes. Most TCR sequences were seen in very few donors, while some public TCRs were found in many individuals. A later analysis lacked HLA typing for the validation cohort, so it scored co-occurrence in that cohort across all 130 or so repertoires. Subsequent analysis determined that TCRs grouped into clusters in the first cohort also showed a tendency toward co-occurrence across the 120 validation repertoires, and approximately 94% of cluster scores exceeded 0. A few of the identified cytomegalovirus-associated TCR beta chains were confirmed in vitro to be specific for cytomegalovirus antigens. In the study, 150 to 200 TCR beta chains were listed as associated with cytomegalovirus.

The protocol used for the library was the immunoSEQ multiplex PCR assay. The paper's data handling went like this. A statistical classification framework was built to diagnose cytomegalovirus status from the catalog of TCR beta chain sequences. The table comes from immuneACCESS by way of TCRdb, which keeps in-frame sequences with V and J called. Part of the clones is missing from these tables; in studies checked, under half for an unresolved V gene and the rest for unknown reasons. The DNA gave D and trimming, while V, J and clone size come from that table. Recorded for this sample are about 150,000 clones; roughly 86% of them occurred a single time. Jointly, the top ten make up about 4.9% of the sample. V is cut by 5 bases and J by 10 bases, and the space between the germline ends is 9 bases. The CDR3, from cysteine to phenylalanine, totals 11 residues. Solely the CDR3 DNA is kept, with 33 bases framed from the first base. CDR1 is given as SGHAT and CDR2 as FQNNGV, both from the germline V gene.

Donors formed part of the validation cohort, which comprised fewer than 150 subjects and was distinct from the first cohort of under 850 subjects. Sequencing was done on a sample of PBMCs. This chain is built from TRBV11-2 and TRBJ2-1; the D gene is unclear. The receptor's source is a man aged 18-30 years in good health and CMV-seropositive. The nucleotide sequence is TGTGCCAGCAGCGGGCTGAGAGAGCAGTTCTTC. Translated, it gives CASSGLREQFF.